This entry lists 18 T cell receptor beta chains sequenced from one sample in a study of T cells expressing NK-cell markers. With the 5' RACE reads reprocessed, TCRdb shows one record per CDR3 protein and no DNA. The sample features 500,000 to 700,000 distinct CDR3 sequences, with 3% to 4.5% in its top ten. Sample: blood T cells: a sorted CD56 or NKG2C T cell subset, CD4+ or CD8+ T cells, or bulk PBMC T cells (not recorded which). These receptors originate from a man aged 18 to 30 in good health.

The chain links TRBV10-3 to TRBJ2-4; TCRdb names TRBD2, which stays unverified in the absence of DNA. Germline lookup yields CDR1 ENHRY and CDR2 SYGVKD. This CDR3 is 15 amino acids long. This chain's CDR3 is CAISESIAGANIQYF.

The chain employs TRBV5-1 and TRBJ2-5; checking the TCRdb D call of TRBD2 is not possible without DNA. This CDR3 has 16 residues. Germline V gene sequence: CDR1 SGHRS, CDR2 YFSETQ. CDR3 residues: CASSLGVGAVGETQYF.

The genes are TRBV7-2 and TRBJ2-3; TCRdb picks TRBD1, but there is no DNA to check that call. Germline values: CDR1 SGHTA, CDR2 FQGNSA. This CDR3 is 16 amino acids long. Here the CDR3 reads CASSLTFGGLGTRLYF.

The chain is built from TRBV7-2 and TRBJ2-3; the D gene TCRdb calls, TRBD2, cannot be checked with no DNA. The CDR3 is 17 amino acids. CDR1 and CDR2 (germline): SGHTA, FQGNSA. CDR3 loop: CASSLGLAGGRSDTQYF. Based on the CDR3 plus reference TRBV7-2 and TRBJ2-3, the full variable domain is GAGVSQSPSNKVTEKGKDVELRCDPISGHTALYWYRQSLGQGLEFLIYFQGNSAPDKSGLPSDRFSAERTGGSVSTLTIQRTQQEDSAVYLCASSLGLAGGRSDTQYFGPGTRLTVL.

The genes are TRBV7-2 and TRBJ1-2; the D call from TCRdb, TRBD1, cannot be confirmed without DNA. This CDR3 region has 17 residues. Germline V gene sequence: CDR1 SGHTA, CDR2 FQGNSA. The CDR3 reads CASSSPGQHPSGYGYTF.

The chain links TRBV29-1 to TRBJ1-1; TCRdb's D call of TRBD1 is untestable without DNA. CDR1 and CDR2 (germline): SQVTM, ANQGSEA. This CDR3 contains 14 residues. CDR3: CSVVVQGAGTEAFF.

This CDR3 reads CASSLGGLPTVVYYEQYF. This chain uses TRBV11-1 with TRBJ2-7; lacking DNA, the TRBD2 call made by TCRdb goes unchecked. Germline V lookup: CDR1 SGHAT, CDR2 FQDESV (reference sequence). This CDR3 has 18 residues.

V usage is TRBV6-1 and J usage is TRBJ2-3. The CDR3 runs 15 residues. Germline V gene data show CDR1 as MNHNS and CDR2 as SASEGT. CDR3 residues: CASSILAPGTDTQYF.

The chain has TRBV10-3 and TRBJ1-1; lacking DNA, the TRBD1 call made by TCRdb goes unchecked. The germline CDR1 and CDR2 sequences are ENHRY and SYGVKD. This CDR3 comprises 13 residues. The CDR3 protein is CAISLRVNTEAFF.

The V gene is TRBV20-1, the J gene TRBJ1-1; TCRdb's D call, TRBD1, is unchecked because there is no DNA. The CDR3 loop spans 15 amino acids. CDR1 is DFQATT, CDR2 SNEGSKA, per germline (reference sequence). The chain's CDR3 is CSARDPRQGRSEAFF.

The chain employs TRBV20-1 and TRBJ1-5; lacking DNA, the TRBD1 call made by TCRdb goes unchecked. The CDR3 contains 15 residues. The germline CDR1 and CDR2 sequences are DFQATT and SNEGSKA (reference sequence). This chain's CDR3 is CSALRRDRYLKPQHF.

The V call is TRBV9, the J call TRBJ2-3. The germline V gene has CDR1 SGDLS and CDR2 YYNGEE. There are 15 residues in the CDR3. This CDR3 reads CASSVGELAADTQYF.

V is TRBV20-1 and J is TRBJ2-4; TCRdb names TRBD1, which stays unverified in the absence of DNA. Germline V gives CDR1 DFQATT, CDR2 SNEGSKA (reference sequence). CDR3 length: 16 residues. This chain's CDR3 is CSARDPGQGLKNIQYF.

The chain links TRBV5-6 to TRBJ2-3; the TCRdb call, TRBD1, lacks DNA for checking. The CDR3 sequence is 15 residues long. The V gene's germline CDR1 is SGHDT and CDR2 YYEEEE. CDR3 region: CASTPWGGFADTQYF.

The V call is TRBV14, the J call TRBJ1-1; TCRdb returns TRBD1, unconfirmable since there is no DNA. The CDR3 is 17 residues long. Germline CDR1 SGHDN, CDR2 FVKESK. The CDR3 sequence: CASSHPQTGVMNTEAFF.

V and J are TRBV7-9 and TRBJ2-5; TCRdb proposes TRBD2, but this gene call is untestable without DNA. Germline CDR1 SEHNR, CDR2 FQNEAQ (reference sequence). There are 14 residues in the CDR3. Here the CDR3 reads CASSTWESTETQYF.

V is TRBV5-6 and J is TRBJ2-3; without DNA, the TCRdb call of TRBD2 cannot be checked. The CDR3 length is 18 residues. Germline loops: CDR1 SGHDT, CDR2 YYEEEE. CDR3 sequence: CASSLGIAGNPYTDTQYF.

V usage is TRBV28 and J usage is TRBJ1-2; TCRdb outputs TRBD1, but without DNA this stays unchecked. The germline V gene has CDR1 MDHEN and CDR2 SYDVKM. The CDR3 runs 14 residues. CDR3 amino acids: CASTPLQGWYGYTF.